This T cell receptor beta chain was profiled in a study of cytomegalovirus exposure and HLA in healthy donors. Primers: 60 Vbeta forward and 13 Jbeta reverse. TCRdb keeps only in-frame clones here, not all; method: immunoSEQ multiplex PCR. This table holds about 110,000 clones, over 65% found once. Germline assignment: CDR1 LNHDA and CDR2 SQIVND (reference sequence). Trimming cost V 5 bases and J 8 bases, with 11 bases left between them. CDR3 size: 12 residues. The source material was PBMCs. This rearrangement joins TRBV19 to TRBJ2-3, with D unclear. This receptor was obtained from a woman aged 35 to 49 in good health and CMV-seropositive. For the CDR3, the DNA is TGTGCCAGTAGTCAACGTGGCGGTACGCAGTATTTT. This codes for CASSQRGGTQYF.